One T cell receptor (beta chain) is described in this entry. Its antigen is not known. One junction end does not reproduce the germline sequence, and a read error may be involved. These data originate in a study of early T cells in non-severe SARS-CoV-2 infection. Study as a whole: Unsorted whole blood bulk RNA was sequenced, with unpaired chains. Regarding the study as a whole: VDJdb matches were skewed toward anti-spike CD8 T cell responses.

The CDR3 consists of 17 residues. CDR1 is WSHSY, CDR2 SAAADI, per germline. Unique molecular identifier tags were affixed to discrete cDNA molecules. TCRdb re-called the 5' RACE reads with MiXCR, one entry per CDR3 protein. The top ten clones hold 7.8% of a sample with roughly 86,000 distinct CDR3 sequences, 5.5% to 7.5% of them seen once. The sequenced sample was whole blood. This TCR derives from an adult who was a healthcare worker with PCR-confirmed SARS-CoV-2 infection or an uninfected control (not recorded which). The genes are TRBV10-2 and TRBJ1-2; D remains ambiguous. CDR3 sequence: CASSERARGSANYGYSF. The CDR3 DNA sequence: TGCGCCAGCAGTGAGAGAGCTCGGGGATCAGCTAACTATGGCTACTCCTTC.